This T cell receptor (beta chain) was retrieved from a study of T cell responses to AZD1222 COVID-19 vaccine. Study as a whole: The analysis combined second doses at about 4 or about 12 weeks.

Germline CDR1 is SGHRS and CDR2 is YFSETQ. This CDR3 spans 16 amino acids. Losses at the gene ends were 1 base for V and 7 bases for J; bases not matched to a gene: 9. Only in-frame clones appear in the TCRdb table, and some are missing; sequencing was by immunoSEQ multiplex PCR. The sample contains roughly 97,000 clones, over 90% of which appear only once. Of note for this clone: Its target is unknown.

Findings of the study overall: Repertoire samples came only from after the peak T cell response. The study reported that nearly half of spike-specific TCRs target unmutated variant regions. There were mostly white British donors and more females than males, and clonal diversity was possibly underestimated.

The sequencing used peripheral blood, collected on day 0 of AZD1222 vaccination. The rearrangement joins TRBV5-1 to TRBJ2-1, with 9 bases aligning to TRBD2. The clonotype was recovered from an adult in good health. CDR3 loop: CASSLSTAGGLNEQFF. The CDR3 nucleotides are TGCGCCAGCAGCTTGTCTACGGCGGGAGGGCTGAATGAGCAGTTCTTC. The variable domain in full, completed from reference TRBV5-1 and TRBJ2-1, reads KAGVTQTPRYLIKTRGQQVTLSCSPISGHRSVSWYQQTPGQGLQFLFEYFSETQRNKGNFPGRFSGRQFSNSRSEMNVSTLELGDSALYLCASSLSTAGGLNEQFFGPGTRLTVL.